These T cell receptor beta chains were read from a single sample in a study of T cell repertoires in cytomegalovirus infection. TCRdb re-derived calls from the reads in MiXCR, one entry per CDR3 protein. This table has 650,000 to 850,000 distinct CDR3 sequences, approximately 32% appearing once. What these receptors recognize is not known. The sequenced sample was cultured CD8+ T cells from PBMCs, obtained from culture after CMV antigen stimulation. The receptors were sampled from a human donor in good health (CMV status not recorded). Some clones in this sample may be carry-over from other donors' samples. The CDR3 runs from the conserved cysteine through the conserved F or W. Fields, in order: V gene, clone size, CDR3 protein. Expanded clones are given a class, and other clones once, few, many or no size at all.

v_call: TRBV7-6; clone_size: NA; cdr3_aa: CASSKGGNPYEQYF
v_call: TRBV13; clone_size: few; cdr3_aa: CASSYGVGNTIYF
v_call: TRBV7-9; clone_size: many; cdr3_aa: CASSPPIGQGQETQYF
v_call: TRBV7-9; clone_size: few; cdr3_aa: CASSLSGASGEQYF
v_call: TRBV9; clone_size: NA; cdr3_aa: CASSDRTGVSGANVLTF
v_call: TRBV27; clone_size: NA; cdr3_aa: CASSLGGRTSLSGYTF
v_call: TRBV7-6; clone_size: few; cdr3_aa: CASSFRAGDTEAFF
v_call: TRBV4-3; clone_size: many; cdr3_aa: CASSQDKSYSGNTIYF
v_call: TRBV7-2; clone_size: NA; cdr3_aa: CASSLSPWTGPSTEAFF
v_call: TRBV7-2; clone_size: many; cdr3_aa: CASSLAYRGPADTQYF
v_call: TRBV6-2/TRBV6-3; clone_size: NA; cdr3_aa: CASRKTGHEQFF
v_call: TRBV12-3/TRBV12-4; clone_size: NA; cdr3_aa: CASSTRGGGNIQYF
v_call: TRBV27; clone_size: few; cdr3_aa: CASSLYTGGSNQPQHF
v_call: TRBV10-3; clone_size: NA; cdr3_aa: CAISGKAEYTEAFF
v_call: TRBV7-9; clone_size: few; cdr3_aa: CASSLAPDRAGSPLHF
v_call: TRBV7-4; clone_size: NA; cdr3_aa: CASSYHVGFTDTRYF
v_call: TRBV2; clone_size: few; cdr3_aa: CASLGDSGPVFTDTQYF
v_call: TRBV6-5; clone_size: NA; cdr3_aa: CASSFTRVSDGYTF
v_call: TRBV27; clone_size: NA; cdr3_aa: CASDDRSGSGELFF
v_call: TRBV12-3/TRBV12-4; clone_size: NA; cdr3_aa: CAIKGPPNTEAFF
v_call: TRBV6-5; clone_size: many; cdr3_aa: CASSYSQGTEAFF
v_call: TRBV6-6; clone_size: NA; cdr3_aa: CASKGTPQGDEQYF
v_call: TRBV7-8; clone_size: many; cdr3_aa: CASSLSLLGNEQFF
v_call: TRBV10-2; clone_size: NA; cdr3_aa: CASSDGTEVGYGYTF
v_call: TRBV12-3/TRBV12-4; clone_size: few; cdr3_aa: CASSPPGRPYGYTF
v_call: TRBV27; clone_size: NA; cdr3_aa: CASSWGGGIQETQYF
v_call: TRBV12-3/TRBV12-4; clone_size: NA; cdr3_aa: CASSFARANEKLFF
v_call: TRBV20-1; clone_size: NA; cdr3_aa: CSARTGANTEAFF
v_call: TRBV29-1; clone_size: NA; cdr3_aa: CSVEVQTREQFF
v_call: TRBV7-9; clone_size: NA; cdr3_aa: CASSSLQGRETQYF
v_call: TRBV19; clone_size: NA; cdr3_aa: CASMSTGGISDTGELFF
v_call: TRBV6-5; clone_size: NA; cdr3_aa: CASSYEIGGELFF
v_call: TRBV7-9; clone_size: NA; cdr3_aa: CASSLGRGDLSTEAFF
v_call: TRBV11-3; clone_size: many; cdr3_aa: CASSPRGGNNEQFF
v_call: TRBV15; clone_size: NA; cdr3_aa: CATSSRGGTYNEQFF
v_call: TRBV10-3; clone_size: NA; cdr3_aa: CAPRGLPNTGELFF
v_call: TRBV27; clone_size: many; cdr3_aa: CASRQGGETQYF
v_call: TRBV7-2; clone_size: NA; cdr3_aa: CASSPPRLVF
v_call: TRBV4-1; clone_size: many; cdr3_aa: CASSQAIADTTDTQYF
v_call: TRBV6-9; clone_size: NA; cdr3_aa: CASPPFRVTRETQYF
v_call: TRBV7-6; clone_size: NA; cdr3_aa: CASSTVLTSDSTDTQYF
v_call: TRBV7-9; clone_size: NA; cdr3_aa: CASAGRRAPDTQYF
v_call: TRBV12-3/TRBV12-4; clone_size: NA; cdr3_aa: CASSSQGLGAPQETQYF
v_call: TRBV12-5; clone_size: NA; cdr3_aa: CASLFSAGRMVETQYF
v_call: TRBV27; clone_size: few; cdr3_aa: CASSLLPRVSVDTEAFF
v_call: TRBV28; clone_size: NA; cdr3_aa: CASSPRDRGATQYF
v_call: TRBV7-9; clone_size: few; cdr3_aa: CASRTGEMNTEAFF
v_call: TRBV7-8; clone_size: few; cdr3_aa: CASSVSGASTDTQYF
v_call: TRBV7-9; clone_size: once; cdr3_aa: CASSLIRGEAFF
v_call: TRBV7-8; clone_size: many; cdr3_aa: CASSPRVSNQPQHF
v_call: TRBV7-3; clone_size: few; cdr3_aa: CASSVTGTSPTDTQYF
v_call: TRBV14; clone_size: NA; cdr3_aa: CASSQGGGRPGSTEAFF
v_call: TRBV7-2; clone_size: many; cdr3_aa: CASSLAAPHRLNSTDTQYF
v_call: TRBV7-2; clone_size: NA; cdr3_aa: CASSLSGPSGANVLTF
v_call: TRBV13; clone_size: NA; cdr3_aa: CASTPAGGPPEQYF